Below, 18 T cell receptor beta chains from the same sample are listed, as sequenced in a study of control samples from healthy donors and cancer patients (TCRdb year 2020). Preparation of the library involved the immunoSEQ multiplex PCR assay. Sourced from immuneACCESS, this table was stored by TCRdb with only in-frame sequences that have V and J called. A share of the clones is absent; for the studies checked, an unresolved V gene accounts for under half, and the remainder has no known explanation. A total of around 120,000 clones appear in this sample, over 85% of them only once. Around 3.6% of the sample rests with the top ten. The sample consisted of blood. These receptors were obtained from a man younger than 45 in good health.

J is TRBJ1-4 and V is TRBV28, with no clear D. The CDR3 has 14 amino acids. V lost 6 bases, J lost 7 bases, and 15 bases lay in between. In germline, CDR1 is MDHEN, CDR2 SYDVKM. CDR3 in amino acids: CASSPTGRVEKLFF. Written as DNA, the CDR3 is TGTGCCAGCAGCCCCACTGGGCGGGTTGAAAAACTGTTTTTT.

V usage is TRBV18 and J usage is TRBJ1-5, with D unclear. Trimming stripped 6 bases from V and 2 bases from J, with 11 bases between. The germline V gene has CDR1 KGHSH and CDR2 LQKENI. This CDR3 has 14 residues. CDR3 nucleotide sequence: TGTGCCAGCTCCGCGGGAGGTCGCAATCAGCCCCAGCATTTT. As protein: CASSAGGRNQPQHF.

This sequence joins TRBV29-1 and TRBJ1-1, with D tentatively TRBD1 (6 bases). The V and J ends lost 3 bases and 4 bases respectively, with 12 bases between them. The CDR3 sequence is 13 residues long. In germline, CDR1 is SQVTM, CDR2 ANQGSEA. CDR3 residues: CSVDRGRGTEAFF. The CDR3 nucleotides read TGCAGCGTTGACAGGGGCCGGGGCACTGAAGCTTTCTTT.

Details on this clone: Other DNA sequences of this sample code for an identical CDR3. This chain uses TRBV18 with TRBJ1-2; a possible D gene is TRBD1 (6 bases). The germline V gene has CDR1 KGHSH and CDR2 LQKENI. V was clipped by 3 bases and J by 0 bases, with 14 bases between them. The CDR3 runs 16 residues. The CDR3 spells CASSPRTAKANYGYTF. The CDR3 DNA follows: TGTGCCAGCTCACCGAGGACAGCCAAGGCTAACTATGGCTACACCTTC.

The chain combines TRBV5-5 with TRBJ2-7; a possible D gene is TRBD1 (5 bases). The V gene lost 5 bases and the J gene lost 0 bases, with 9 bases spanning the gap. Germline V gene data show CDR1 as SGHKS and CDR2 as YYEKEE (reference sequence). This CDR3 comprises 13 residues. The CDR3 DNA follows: TGTGCCAGCAGGAGCAGGGACTCCTACGAGCAGTACTTC. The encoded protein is CASRSRDSYEQYF.

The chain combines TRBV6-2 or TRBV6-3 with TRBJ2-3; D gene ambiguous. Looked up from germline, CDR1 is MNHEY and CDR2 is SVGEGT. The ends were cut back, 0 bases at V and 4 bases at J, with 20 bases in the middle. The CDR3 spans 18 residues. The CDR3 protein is CASSYSGATGLEADTQYF. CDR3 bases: TGTGCCAGCAGTTACTCTGGAGCGACGGGTCTTGAGGCAGATACGCAGTATTTT.

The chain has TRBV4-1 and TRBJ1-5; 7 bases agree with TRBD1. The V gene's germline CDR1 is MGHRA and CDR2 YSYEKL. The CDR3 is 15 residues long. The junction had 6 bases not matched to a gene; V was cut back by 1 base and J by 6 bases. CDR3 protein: CASSQVPGGSQPQHF. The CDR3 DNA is TGCGCCAGCAGCCAAGTCCCAGGGGGTAGTCAGCCCCAGCATTTT.

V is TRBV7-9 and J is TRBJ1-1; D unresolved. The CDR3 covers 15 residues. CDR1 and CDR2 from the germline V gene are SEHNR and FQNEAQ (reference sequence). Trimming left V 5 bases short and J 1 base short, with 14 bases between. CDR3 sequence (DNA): TGTGCCAGCAGCAGTCCCGGAAAGGGGAACACTGAAGCTTTCTTT. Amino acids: CASSSPGKGNTEAFF.

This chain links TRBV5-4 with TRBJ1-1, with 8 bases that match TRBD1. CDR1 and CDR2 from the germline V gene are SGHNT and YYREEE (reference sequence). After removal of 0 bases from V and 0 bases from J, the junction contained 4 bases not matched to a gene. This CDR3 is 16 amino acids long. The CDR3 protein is CASSLARTGMNTEAFF. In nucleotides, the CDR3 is TGTGCCAGCAGCTTGGCCCGGACAGGGATGAACACTGAAGCTTTCTTT.

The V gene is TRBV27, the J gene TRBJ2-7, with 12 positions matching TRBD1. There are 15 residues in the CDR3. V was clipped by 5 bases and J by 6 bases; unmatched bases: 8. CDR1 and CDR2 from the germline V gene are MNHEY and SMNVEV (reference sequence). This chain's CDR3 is CASSPLRDRGREQYF. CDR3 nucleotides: TGTGCCAGCAGTCCTCTCCGGGACAGGGGGCGCGAGCAGTACTTC.

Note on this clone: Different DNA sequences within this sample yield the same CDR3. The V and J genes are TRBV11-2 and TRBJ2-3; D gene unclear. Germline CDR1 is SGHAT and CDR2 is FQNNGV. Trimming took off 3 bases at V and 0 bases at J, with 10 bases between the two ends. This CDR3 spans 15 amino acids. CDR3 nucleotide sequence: TGTGCCAGCAGCTTCTCCGGCTCTAGCACAGATACGCAGTATTTT. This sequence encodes CASSFSGSSTDTQYF.

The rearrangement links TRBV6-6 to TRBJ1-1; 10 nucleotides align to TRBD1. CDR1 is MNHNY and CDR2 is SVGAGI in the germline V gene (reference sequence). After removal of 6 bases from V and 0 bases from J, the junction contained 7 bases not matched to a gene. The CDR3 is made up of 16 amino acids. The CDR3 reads CASRNRDRGMNTEAFF. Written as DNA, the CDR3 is TGTGCCAGCAGAAACCGGGACAGGGGAATGAACACTGAAGCTTTCTTT.

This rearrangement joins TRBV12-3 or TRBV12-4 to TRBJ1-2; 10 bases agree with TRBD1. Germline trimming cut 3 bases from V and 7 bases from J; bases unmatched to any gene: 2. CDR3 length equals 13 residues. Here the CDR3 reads CASSFGTGVGYTF. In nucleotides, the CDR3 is TGTGCCAGCAGTTTTGGGACAGGGGTTGGCTACACCTTC.

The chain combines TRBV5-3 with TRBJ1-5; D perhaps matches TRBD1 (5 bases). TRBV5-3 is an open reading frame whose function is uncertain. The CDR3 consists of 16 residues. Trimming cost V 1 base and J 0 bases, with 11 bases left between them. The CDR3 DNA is TGTGCCAGAAGCTTGTGGGGCGGTTATAGCAATCAGCCCCAGCATTTT. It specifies CARSLWGGYSNQPQHF.

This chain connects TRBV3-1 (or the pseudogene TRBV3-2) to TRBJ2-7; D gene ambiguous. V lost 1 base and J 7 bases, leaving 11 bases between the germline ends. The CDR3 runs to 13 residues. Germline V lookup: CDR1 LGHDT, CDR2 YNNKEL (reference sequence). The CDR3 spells CASSQVPPREQYF. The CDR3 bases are TGTGCCAGCAGCCAAGTGCCACCGAGGGAGCAGTACTTC.

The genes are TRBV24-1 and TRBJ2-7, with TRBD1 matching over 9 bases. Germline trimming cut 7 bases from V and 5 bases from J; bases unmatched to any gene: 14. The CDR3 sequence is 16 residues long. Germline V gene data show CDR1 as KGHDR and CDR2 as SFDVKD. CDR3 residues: CATSESGGDRVHEQYF. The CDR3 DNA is TGTGCCACCAGCGAAAGTGGGGGGGACAGGGTACACGAGCAGTACTTC.

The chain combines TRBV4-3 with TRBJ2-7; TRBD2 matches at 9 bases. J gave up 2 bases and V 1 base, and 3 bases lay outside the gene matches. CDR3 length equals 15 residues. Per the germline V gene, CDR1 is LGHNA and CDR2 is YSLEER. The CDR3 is CASSQGRTSAYEQYF. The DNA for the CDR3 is TGCGCCAGCAGCCAAGGTCGGACTAGCGCCTACGAGCAGTACTTC.

Here the CDR3 reads CASRLREVVKAFF. CDR3 bases: TGTGCCAGCCGGTTGAGGGAAGTAGTGAAAGCTTTCTTT. The V call is TRBV6-1, the J call TRBJ1-1; D is unclear. V lost 8 bases to trimming and J lost 9 bases, with 19 bases between them. Germline lookup yields CDR1 MNHNS and CDR2 SASEGT. The CDR3 is 13 amino acids.